One sample yielded the 13 T cell receptor beta chains listed below, sequenced in a study of blood T cell repertoires in COVID-19. Using immunoSEQ multiplex PCR, the repertoire was profiled, and TCRdb retains in-frame clones only, with some absent. The sample has around 300,000 clones, less than 90% seen once. The specimen was PBMCs or T cells enriched from blood (not recorded which). The receptors stem from a woman aged 45-60 years who had recovered from COVID-19.

The CDR3 sequence: CASSDRVPNEQFF. Here the CDR3 DNA reads TGTGCCAGCAGTGACCGGGTCCCCAATGAGCAGTTCTTC. The chain carries TRBV2 and TRBJ2-1; no definite D call. CDR1 and CDR2 from the germline V gene are SNHLY and FYNNEI. V shed 3 bases and J shed 6 bases, with 9 bases lying between them. The CDR3 totals 13 residues.

The rearrangement links TRBV2 to TRBJ1-6, with a tentative D call TRBD1 (6 bases). Germline CDR1 SNHLY, CDR2 FYNNEI. The CDR3 runs to 15 residues. The V end was cut by 6 bases, the J end by 7 bases, with 16 bases between. The CDR3: CASRTDGTPNSPLHF. As DNA, the CDR3 is TGTGCCAGCAGGACCGACGGGACACCGAATTCACCCCTCCACTTT.

The V gene is TRBV10-3, the J gene TRBJ2-7; 9 positions agree with TRBD1. The junction had 6 bases not matched to a gene; V was cut back by 3 bases and J by 3 bases. Germline-derived CDR1 and CDR2 are ENHRY and SYGVKD. The CDR3 is 15 amino acids. CDR3 protein: CAISDPGTGLYEQYF. In DNA form, the CDR3 reads TGTGCCATCAGTGACCCCGGGACAGGGCTCTACGAGCAGTACTTC.

This clone appeared once. The chain recombines TRBV27 with TRBJ2-5, with D unclear. Germline values: CDR1 MNHEY, CDR2 SMNVEV (reference sequence). There are 16 residues in the CDR3. V lost 3 bases and J lost 2, with 16 bases in between. Here the CDR3 reads CASSFGYSLGQETQYF. The CDR3 nucleotides read TGTGCCAGCAGTTTTGGGTACAGTTTAGGTCAAGAGACCCAGTACTTC.

This clone has more than one count but fewer than ten. This chain connects TRBV30 to TRBJ1-1, with a weak D call TRBD1 (6 bases). The CDR3 loop spans 11 amino acids. Between the trimmed V and J ends, which lost 4 bases and 5 bases, there was a span of 8 bases. Germline CDR1 reads GTSNPN; CDR2 reads SVGIG (reference sequence). CDR3 region: CAWTGETEAFF. The CDR3 nucleotides are TGTGCCTGGACAGGGGAAACTGAAGCTTTCTTT. The variable domain in full, with the rest retrieved from reference TRBV30 and TRBJ1-1, is SQTIHQWPATLVQPVGSPLSLECTVEGTSNPNLYWYRQAAGRGLQLLFYSVGIGQISSEVPQNLSASRPQDRQFILSSKKLLLSDSGFYLCAWTGETEAFFGQGTRLTVV.

This sequence joins TRBV4-3 and TRBJ2-1, with D tentatively TRBD2 (6 bases). The V gene lost 4 bases and the J gene lost 3 bases, with 16 bases spanning the gap. Germline CDR1 reads LGHNA; CDR2 reads YSLEER. CDR3 length equals 16 residues. CDR3 nucleotide sequence: TGCGCCAGCAGCCGAGTAGCGGACCCGGGCTACAATGAGCAGTTCTTC. This codes for CASSRVADPGYNEQFF.

A word on this clone: A much larger clone differs from this one at a single base, so this may be a read error. The sample holds other DNA sequences that translate to the same CDR3. The gene calls are TRBV28 and TRBJ2-1, with 9 positions matching TRBD1. Losses at the gene ends were 5 bases for V and 1 base for J; bases not matched to a gene: 3. Germline CDR1 MDHEN, CDR2 SYDVKM. The CDR3 runs 15 residues. CDR3 in amino acids: CASSPGTGSYNEQFF. The CDR3 region has the DNA TGTGCCAGCAGTCCCGGGACAGGGTCCTACAATGAGCAGTTCTTC. Drawing the rest from reference TRBV28 and TRBJ2-1, the complete variable domain is DVKVTQSSRYLVKRTGEKVFLECVQDMDHENMFWYRQDPGLGLRLIYFSYDVKMKEKGDIPEGYSVSREKKERFSLILESASTNQTSMYLCASSPGTGSYNEQFFGPGTRLTVL.

V gene TRBV11-2 combines with J gene TRBJ2-1; 11 nucleotides match TRBD2. Germline loops: CDR1 SGHAT, CDR2 FQNNGV. The junction had 16 bases not matched to a gene; V was cut back by 5 bases and J by 7 bases. The CDR3 loop spans 18 amino acids. CDR3 nucleotide sequence: TGTGCCAGCAGCCCAAGGACAGGTACGACTAGCGGGGTAAATGAGCAGTTCTTC. It codes for CASSPRTGTTSGVNEQFF.

The V call is TRBV2, the J call TRBJ2-2; tentative D call: TRBD1 (5 bases). The V end was cut by 7 bases, the J end by 1 base, with 10 bases between. Germline values: CDR1 SNHLY, CDR2 FYNNEI. The CDR3 loop spans 14 amino acids. The CDR3 DNA sequence: TGTGCCAGCAACGCAGGGCGGAACACCGGGGAGCTGTTTTTT. Residues: CASNAGRNTGELFF.

This sequence joins TRBV6-2 or TRBV6-3 and TRBJ2-1; TRBD2 agrees at 12 bases. This CDR3 comprises 16 residues. Germline trimming cut 2 bases from V and 9 bases from J; bases unmatched to any gene: 8. CDR1 is MNHEY, CDR2 SVGEGT, per germline. DNA for the CDR3: TGTGCCAGCAGTTACGGGCTAGCGGGAGGGCCCGGTGAGCAGTTCTTC. Translating it yields CASSYGLAGGPGEQFF.

This chain links TRBV3-1 (or the pseudogene TRBV3-2) with TRBJ2-3, with D possibly TRBD2 on 5 matching bases. The germline V and J ends were trimmed by 6 bases and 0 bases, with 10 bases remaining between them. The CDR3 loop spans 14 amino acids. Germline-derived CDR1 and CDR2 are LGHDT and YNNKEL (reference sequence). CDR3 in DNA: TGTGCCAGCAGGACCCTAGCTAGCACAGATACGCAGTATTTT. It specifies CASRTLASTDTQYF.

V and J are TRBV7-2 and TRBJ1-1; 11 positions agree with TRBD1. The CDR3 length is 13 residues. After removal of 5 bases from V and 10 bases from J, the junction contained 6 bases not matched to a gene. Per the germline V gene, CDR1 is SGHTA and CDR2 is FQGNSA. The CDR3 DNA sequence: TGTGCCAGCAGCGGGGGACAGGGGGAGGTAGCTTTCTTT. The encoded protein is CASSGGQGEVAFF.

In DNA form, the CDR3 reads TGTGCCAGCAGCTTAACTAGCGGAAGACAAGAGACCCAGTACTTC. As protein: CASSLTSGRQETQYF. The chain is built from TRBV5-4 and TRBJ2-5, with TRBD2 matching over 8 bases. The V and J ends lost 2 bases and 2 bases, in that order; junction bases with no gene match: 5. Germline CDR1 reads SGHNT; CDR2 reads YYREEE (reference sequence). The CDR3 is 15 amino acids.